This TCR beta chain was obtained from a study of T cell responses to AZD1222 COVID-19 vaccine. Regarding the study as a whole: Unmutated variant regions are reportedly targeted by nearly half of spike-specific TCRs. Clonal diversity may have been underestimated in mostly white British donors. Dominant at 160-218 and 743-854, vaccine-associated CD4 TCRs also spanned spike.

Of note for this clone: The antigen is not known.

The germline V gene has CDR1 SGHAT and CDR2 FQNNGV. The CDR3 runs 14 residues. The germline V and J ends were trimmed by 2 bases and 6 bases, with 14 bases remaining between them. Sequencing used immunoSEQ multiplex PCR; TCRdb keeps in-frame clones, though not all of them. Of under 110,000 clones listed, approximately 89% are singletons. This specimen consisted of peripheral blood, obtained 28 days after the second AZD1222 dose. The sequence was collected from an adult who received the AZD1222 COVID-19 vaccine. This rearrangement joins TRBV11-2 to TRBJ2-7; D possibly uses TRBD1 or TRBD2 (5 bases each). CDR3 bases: TGTGCCAGCAGCTTACGCGCAGGGACGAGCGAGCAGTACTTC. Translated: CASSLRAGTSEQYF.